The 8 T cell receptor beta chains below all came from one sample that was sequenced in a study of T-cell reconstitution after alpha-beta-depleted transplantation in children (dated by TCRdb to the mid-2010s). In light of the paper, this sample's treatment or condition label describes: allogeneic hematopoietic cell transplantation with graft depleted of TCRalphabeta T cells and CD19 B cells. Preparation of the library involved PCR. The sample was run on an Illumina HiSeq 2500. To normalize quantification of the TCRbeta repertoire, the TCR libraries were built with molecular barcoding that relied on unique molecular identifiers. TCRdb reprocessing: public reads trimmed at Q25 with fastp, clones called with MiXCR, in-frame beta chains kept. Every CDR3 protein is listed once, alongside the most common genes and DNA of its rows. The sample records 610,000 or so distinct CDR3 sequences, roughly 30% of which are singletons. The ten top clones hold 35% to 40% of the sample.

The sequencing here drew on PBMCs, taken before TCRalphabeta/CD19-depleted stem cell transplant. All receptors derive from a boy under three years old with Wiskott-Aldrich syndrome, due to receive a stem cell transplant.

The sample holds a few counts of this clonotype. This chain joins TRBV5-1 and TRBJ1-4; unclear D gene. The CDR3 totals 14 residues. Per germline, CDR1 SGHRS and CDR2 YFSETQ. The V and J ends lost 1 base and 6 bases respectively, with 10 bases between them. CDR3: CASSLTAPYEKLFF. CDR3 nucleotide sequence: TGCGCCAGCAGCTTGACCGCCCCCTATGAAAAACTGTTTTTT. The full variable domain, its missing parts supplied by reference TRBV5-1 and TRBJ1-4, is KAGVTQTPRYLIKTRGQQVTLSCSPISGHRSVSWYQQTPGQGLQFLFEYFSETQRNKGNFPGRFSGRQFSNSRSEMNVSTLELGDSALYLCASSLTAPYEKLFFGSGTQLSVL.

This clonotype came up many times. The rearrangement joins TRBV5-1 to TRBJ2-7; D call uncertain. Germline V lookup: CDR1 SGHRS, CDR2 YFSETQ. Trimming removed 4 bases from V and 5 bases from J, with 13 bases in between. The CDR3 is 13 residues long. DNA for the CDR3: TGCGCCAGCAGCGGGTGGTTTGGAGACGAGCAGTACTTC. It encodes CASSGWFGDEQYF. The full variable domain, rest sourced from reference TRBV5-1 and TRBJ2-7, is KAGVTQTPRYLIKTRGQQVTLSCSPISGHRSVSWYQQTPGQGLQFLFEYFSETQRNKGNFPGRFSGRQFSNSRSEMNVSTLELGDSALYLCASSGWFGDEQYFGPGTRLTVT.

This chain links TRBV6-6 with TRBJ1-5, with 9 nucleotides matching TRBD1. After removal of 6 bases from V and 7 bases from J, the junction contained 4 bases not matched to a gene. Germline CDR1 reads MNHNY; CDR2 reads SVGAGI (reference sequence). The CDR3 spans 13 residues. As DNA, the CDR3 is TGTGCCAGCAGGGGACAGGGTCCCCAGCCCCAGCATTTT. It is translated as CASRGQGPQPQHF.

This clonotype was seen more than once but under ten times. The chain combines TRBV11-3 with TRBJ2-3; tentatively, D is TRBD1 or TRBD2 (5 bases each). The CDR3 runs 15 residues. V gave up 6 bases and J gave up 2 bases, with 15 bases separating them. Germline V CDR1 and CDR2: SGHNT, YENEEA. CDR3 DNA: TGTGCCAGCAGTATAGGGACGGCGAACACAGATACGCAGTATTTT. The encoded protein is CASSIGTANTDTQYF.

This clonotype was seen more than once but under ten times. The V call is TRBV7-8, the J call TRBJ2-1; 7 bases map to TRBD2. The germline V gene has CDR1 SGHVS and CDR2 FQNEAQ. The CDR3 contains 16 residues. J was trimmed by 3 bases and V by 0 bases; bases with no gene match: 5. CDR3 protein: CASSLALATLYNEQFF. CDR3 in DNA: TGTGCCAGCAGCTTAGCACTAGCGACTCTCTACAATGAGCAGTTCTTC.

DNA of the CDR3: TGCAGTGCTGCCAACCCTAGCGGGTACTCCTACGAGCAGTACTTC. Translation: CSAANPSGYSYEQYF. This chain links TRBV20-1 with TRBJ2-7; 8 bases fit TRBD2. The germline V gene encodes CDR1 DFQATT and CDR2 SNEGSKA (reference sequence). This CDR3 comprises 15 residues. Unmatched junction bases numbered 9, after V lost 5 bases and J lost 0 bases.

The genes are TRBV5-6 and TRBJ2-1, with unresolved D. Germline loops: CDR1 SGHDT, CDR2 YYEEEE. The CDR3 totals 14 residues. V gave up 1 base and J gave up 7 bases, with 12 bases separating them. For the CDR3, the DNA is TGTGCCAGCAGCTTGCGGCGCCTAGGGAATGAGCAGTTCTTC. Amino acids: CASSLRRLGNEQFF.

This clonotype was counted a few times. This chain joins TRBV7-2 and TRBJ2-3; D might be TRBD1 (5 bases). In germline, CDR1 is SGHTA, CDR2 FQGNSA. This CDR3 spans 12 amino acids. With 7 bases removed from V and 8 bases from J, the gap between germline ends came to 13 bases. For the CDR3, the DNA is TGTGCCAGCACTCTCGCAGGGTTTACGCAGTATTTT. It yields the protein CASTLAGFTQYF. The variable domain in full, with the rest retrieved from reference TRBV7-2 and TRBJ2-3, is GAGVSQSPSNKVTEKGKDVELRCDPISGHTALYWYRQSLGQGLEFLIYFQGNSAPDKSGLPSDRFSAERTGGSVSTLTIQRTQQEDSAVYLCASTLAGFTQYFGPGTRLTVL.